This TCR beta chain was captured by sequencing in a study of T cell responses to AZD1222 COVID-19 vaccine. The assay was immunoSEQ multiplex PCR, and TCRdb's table has in-frame clones only and misses some. The data show approximately 150,000 clones, with approximately 87% seen just once and approximately 4.3% held by the top ten. In regard to this clone: Its matching antigen is unknown.

General study findings and limits: Nearly half of the spike-specific TCRs reportedly recognize variant regions that carry no mutations. At 160-218 and 743-854, vaccine-associated CD4 TCRs were dominant, and they spanned spike. Receipt of two AZD1222 doses was followed by a rise in Spike-specific TCR breadth and depth.

It was second doses at about 4 or about 12 weeks that were pooled. V was pared by 4 bases and J by 4 bases, with 5 bases of the junction left unmatched. The length of the CDR3 is 14 residues. Germline loops: CDR1 SGHDT, CDR2 YYEEEE. This receptor was identified in an adult who received the AZD1222 COVID-19 vaccine. The chain joins TRBV5-6 to TRBJ1-2, with TRBD1 matching 9 bases. Sequenced material: peripheral blood, taken 28 days after the second AZD1222 dose. The CDR3 DNA reads as TGTGCCAGCAGCACCGGGACAGGGACCTATGGCTACACCTTC. Its translation is CASSTGTGTYGYTF. The whole variable domain, remainder taken from reference TRBV5-6 and TRBJ1-2, is DAGVTQSPTHLIKTRGQQVTLRCSPKSGHDTVSWYQQALGQGPQFIFQYYEEEERQRGNFPDRFSGHQFPNYSSELNVNALLLGDSALYLCASSTGTGTYGYTFGSGTRLTVV.